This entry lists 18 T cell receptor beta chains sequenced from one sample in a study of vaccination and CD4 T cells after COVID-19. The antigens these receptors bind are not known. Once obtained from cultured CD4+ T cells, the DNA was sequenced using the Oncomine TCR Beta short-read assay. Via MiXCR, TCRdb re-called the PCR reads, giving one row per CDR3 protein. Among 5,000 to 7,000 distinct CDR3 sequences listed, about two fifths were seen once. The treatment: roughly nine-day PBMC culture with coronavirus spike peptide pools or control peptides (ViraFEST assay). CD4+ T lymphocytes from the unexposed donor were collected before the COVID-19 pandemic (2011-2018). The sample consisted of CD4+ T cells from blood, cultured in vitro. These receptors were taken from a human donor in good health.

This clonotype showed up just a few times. CDR3 in amino acids: CSALRGDYEQYF. CDR3 sequence (DNA): TGCAGTGCCCTCAGGGGTGACTACGAGCAGTACTTC. J is TRBJ2-7 and V is TRBV20-1, with a tentative D call TRBD1 (6 bases). Germline V gene lookup returns CDR1 DFQATT and CDR2 SNEGSKA (reference sequence). Trimming took off 6 bases at V and 3 bases at J, with 12 bases between the two ends. This CDR3 contains 12 residues.

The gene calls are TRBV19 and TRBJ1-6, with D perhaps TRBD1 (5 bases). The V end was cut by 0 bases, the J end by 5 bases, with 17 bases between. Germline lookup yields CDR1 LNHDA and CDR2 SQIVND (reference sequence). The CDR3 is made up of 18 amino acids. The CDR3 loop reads CASSIDERGFGDNSPLHF. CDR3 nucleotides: TGTGCCAGTAGTATAGATGAAAGGGGTTTCGGAGATAATTCACCCCTCCACTTT.

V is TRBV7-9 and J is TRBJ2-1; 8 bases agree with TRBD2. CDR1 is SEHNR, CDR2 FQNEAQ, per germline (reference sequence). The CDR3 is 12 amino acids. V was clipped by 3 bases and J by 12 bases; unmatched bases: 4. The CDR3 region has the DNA TGTGCCAGCAGCTTTCCCCGGGGGGGGCAGTTCTTC. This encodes CASSFPRGGQFF.

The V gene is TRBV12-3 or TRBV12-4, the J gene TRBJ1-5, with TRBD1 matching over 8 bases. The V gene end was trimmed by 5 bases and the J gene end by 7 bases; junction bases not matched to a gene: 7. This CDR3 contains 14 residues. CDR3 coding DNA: TGTGCCAGCAGTACAACAGGGGGTCGCCAGCCCCAGCATTTT. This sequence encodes CASSTTGGRQPQHF.

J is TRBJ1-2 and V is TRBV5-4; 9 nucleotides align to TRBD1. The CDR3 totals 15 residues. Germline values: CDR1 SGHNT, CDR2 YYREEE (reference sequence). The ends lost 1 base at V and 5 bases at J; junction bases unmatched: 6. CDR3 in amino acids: CASSLRTGGRYGYTF. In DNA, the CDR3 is TGTGCCAGCAGCTTGCGTACAGGGGGCCGTTATGGCTACACCTTC.

The CDR3 region is CASSVTGTLTDTQYF. The CDR3 region has the DNA TGTGCCAGCAGCGTAACCGGGACACTCACAGATACGCAGTATTTT. The V call is TRBV9, the J call TRBJ2-3; tentative D call: TRBD1 (6 bases). Germline lookup yields CDR1 SGDLS and CDR2 YYNGEE. There are 15 residues in the CDR3. The V end was cut by 1 base, the J end by 2 bases, with 11 bases between.

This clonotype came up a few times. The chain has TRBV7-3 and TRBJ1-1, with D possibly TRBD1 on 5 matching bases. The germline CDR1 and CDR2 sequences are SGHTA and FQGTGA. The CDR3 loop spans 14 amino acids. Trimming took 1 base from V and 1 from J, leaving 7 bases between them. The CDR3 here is CASSLNGGNTEAFF. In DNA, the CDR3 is TGTGCCAGCAGCTTAAATGGGGGGAACACTGAAGCTTTCTTT.

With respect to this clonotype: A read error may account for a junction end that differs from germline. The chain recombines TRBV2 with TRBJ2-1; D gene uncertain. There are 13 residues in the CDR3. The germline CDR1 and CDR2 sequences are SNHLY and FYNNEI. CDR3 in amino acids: CASSEAPLTWPSF. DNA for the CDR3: TGTGCCAGCAGTGAAGCGCCCCTAACTTGGCCAAGCTTC.

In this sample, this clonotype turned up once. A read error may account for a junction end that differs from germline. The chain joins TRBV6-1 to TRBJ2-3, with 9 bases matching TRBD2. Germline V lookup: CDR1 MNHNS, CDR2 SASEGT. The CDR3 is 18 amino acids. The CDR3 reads CASSDFGRRGGLPDTQCF. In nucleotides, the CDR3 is TGTGCCAGCAGTGATTTCGGTCGGCGGGGGGGCCTCCCAGATACGCAGTGTTTT.

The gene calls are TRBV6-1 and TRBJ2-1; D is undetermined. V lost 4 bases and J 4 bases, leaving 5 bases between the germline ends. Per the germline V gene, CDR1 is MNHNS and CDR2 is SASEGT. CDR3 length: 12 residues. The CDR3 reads CASSGVYNEQFF. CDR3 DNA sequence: TGTGCCAGCAGTGGGGTTTACAATGAGCAGTTCTTC.

The CDR3 nucleotides are TGTGCCAGTAGTAGAACAGGGGCATACAATCAGCCCCAGCATTTT. This encodes CASSRTGAYNQPQHF. This rearrangement joins TRBV19 to TRBJ1-5, with TRBD1 matching over 7 bases. Germline V gives CDR1 LNHDA, CDR2 SQIVND (reference sequence). V was clipped by 4 bases and J by 3 bases; unmatched bases: 6. The CDR3 sequence is 15 residues long.

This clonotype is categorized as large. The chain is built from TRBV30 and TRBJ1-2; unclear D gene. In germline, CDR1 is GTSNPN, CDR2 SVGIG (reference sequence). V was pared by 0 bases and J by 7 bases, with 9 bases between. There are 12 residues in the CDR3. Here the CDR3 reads CAWSVQPRGYTF. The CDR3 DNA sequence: TGTGCCTGGAGTGTACAGCCTCGTGGCTACACCTTC. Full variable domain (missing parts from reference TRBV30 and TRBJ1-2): SQTIHQWPATLVQPVGSPLSLECTVEGTSNPNLYWYRQAAGRGLQLLFYSVGIGQISSEVPQNLSASRPQDRQFILSSKKLLLSDSGFYLCAWSVQPRGYTFGSGTRLTVV.

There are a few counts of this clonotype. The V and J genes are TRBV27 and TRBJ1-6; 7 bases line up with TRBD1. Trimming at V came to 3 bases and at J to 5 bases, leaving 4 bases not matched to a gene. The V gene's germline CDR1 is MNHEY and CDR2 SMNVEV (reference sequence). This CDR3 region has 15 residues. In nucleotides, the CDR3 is TGTGCCAGCAGTTTGGGGACAGATGATAATTCACCCCTCCACTTT. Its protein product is CASSLGTDDNSPLHF.

The CDR3 region has the DNA TGTGCCAGCAGCTTAAACGGGCCTAGAGCGGGGGGGCCGAACACCGGGGAGCTGTTTTTT. Translating it yields CASSLNGPRAGGPNTGELFF. The chain is built from TRBV7-3 and TRBJ2-2; TRBD2 matches at 10 bases. CDR1 and CDR2 from the germline V gene are SGHTA and FQGTGA. V lost 1 base, J lost 0 bases, and 11 bases stayed unmatched. The CDR3 consists of 20 residues.

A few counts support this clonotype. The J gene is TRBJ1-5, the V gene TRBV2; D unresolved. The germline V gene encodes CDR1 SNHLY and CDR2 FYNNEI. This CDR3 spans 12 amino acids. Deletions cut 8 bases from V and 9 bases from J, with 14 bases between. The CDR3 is CASAPHLRPQHF. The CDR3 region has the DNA TGTGCCAGCGCACCACACCTACGGCCCCAGCATTTT.

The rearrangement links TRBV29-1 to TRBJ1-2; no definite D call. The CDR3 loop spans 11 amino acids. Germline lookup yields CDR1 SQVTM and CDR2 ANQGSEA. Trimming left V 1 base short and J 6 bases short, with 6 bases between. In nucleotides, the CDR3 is TGCAGCGTTGAAGGGACCGATGGCTACACCTTC. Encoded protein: CSVEGTDGYTF.

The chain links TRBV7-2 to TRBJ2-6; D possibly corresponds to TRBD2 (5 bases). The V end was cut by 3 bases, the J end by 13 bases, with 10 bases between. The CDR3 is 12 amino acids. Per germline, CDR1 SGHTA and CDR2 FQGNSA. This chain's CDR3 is CASSLPGKVLTF. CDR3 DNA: TGTGCCAGCAGCTTGCCGGGGAAAGTCCTGACTTTC.

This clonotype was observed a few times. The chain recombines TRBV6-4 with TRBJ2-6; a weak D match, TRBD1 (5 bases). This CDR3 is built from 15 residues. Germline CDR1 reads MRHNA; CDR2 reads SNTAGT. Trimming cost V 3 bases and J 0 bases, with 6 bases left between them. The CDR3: CASSEQVSGANVLTF. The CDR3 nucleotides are TGTGCCAGCAGTGAACAGGTCTCTGGGGCCAACGTCCTGACTTTC.